This entry features one TCR beta chain sequence. This sample stems from a study of T cell changes during pregnancy in multiple sclerosis. The germline V gene encodes CDR1 MNHEY and CDR2 SVGAGI. V lost 5 bases and J lost 1, with 6 bases in between. This CDR3 has 13 amino acids. Assay: immunoSEQ multiplex PCR; the TCRdb copy retains only in-frame clones and omits some. The sample yields tens of thousands of clones, about 94% seen once. The rearrangement uses TRBV6-5 and TRBJ2-1; D unresolved. The clonotype was recovered from a female donor with multiple sclerosis, enrolled in a pregnancy study. The starting material was CD8+ T cells from peripheral blood mononuclear cells, obtained after pregnancy. CDR3 sequence (DNA): TGTGCCAGCAGTGGGCTTTCCTACAATGAGCAGTTCTTC. Protein: CASSGLSYNEQFF.